The clone carrying this T cell receptor (beta chain) was observed once. This sample is drawn from a study of blood T cell repertoires in COVID-19. Study information: Acute and convalescent COVID-19 samples came from the United States, Italy and Spain. In each case, the material was cDNA or gDNA derived from T cells, B-cell-depleted T cells, or PBMCs.

Data came from immunoSEQ multiplex PCR; TCRdb stores just in-frame clones and leaves some out. The data show roughly 450,000 clones, 80% to 95% seen once. The TCR originated in a man in his late teens or twenties who had recovered from COVID-19. Material: PBMCs or T cells enriched from blood (not recorded which).

The CDR3 loop is CSVSFRQTDTGELFF. The CDR3 coding sequence is TGCAGCGTAAGCTTCCGGCAAACAGACACCGGGGAGCTGTTTTTT. The rearrangement joins TRBV29-1 to TRBJ2-2; D unclear. CDR3 length: 15 amino acids. Germline CDR1 reads SQVTM; CDR2 reads ANQGSEA. V gave up 6 bases and J gave up 3 bases, with 17 bases separating them.